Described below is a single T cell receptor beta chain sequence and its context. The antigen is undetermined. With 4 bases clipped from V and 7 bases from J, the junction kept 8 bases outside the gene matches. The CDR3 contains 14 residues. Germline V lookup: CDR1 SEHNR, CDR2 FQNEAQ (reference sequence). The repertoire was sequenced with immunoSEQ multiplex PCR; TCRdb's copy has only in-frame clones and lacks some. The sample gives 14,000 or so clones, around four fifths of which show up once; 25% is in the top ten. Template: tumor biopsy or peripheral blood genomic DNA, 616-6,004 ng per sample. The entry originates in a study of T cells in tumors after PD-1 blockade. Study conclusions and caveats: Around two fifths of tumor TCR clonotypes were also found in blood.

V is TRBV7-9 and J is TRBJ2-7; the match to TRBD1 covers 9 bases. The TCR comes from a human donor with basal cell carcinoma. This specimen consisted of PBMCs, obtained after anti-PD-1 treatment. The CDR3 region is CASSSNTGTGEQYF. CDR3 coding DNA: TGTGCCAGCAGCTCAAATACCGGGACAGGGGAGCAGTACTTC.